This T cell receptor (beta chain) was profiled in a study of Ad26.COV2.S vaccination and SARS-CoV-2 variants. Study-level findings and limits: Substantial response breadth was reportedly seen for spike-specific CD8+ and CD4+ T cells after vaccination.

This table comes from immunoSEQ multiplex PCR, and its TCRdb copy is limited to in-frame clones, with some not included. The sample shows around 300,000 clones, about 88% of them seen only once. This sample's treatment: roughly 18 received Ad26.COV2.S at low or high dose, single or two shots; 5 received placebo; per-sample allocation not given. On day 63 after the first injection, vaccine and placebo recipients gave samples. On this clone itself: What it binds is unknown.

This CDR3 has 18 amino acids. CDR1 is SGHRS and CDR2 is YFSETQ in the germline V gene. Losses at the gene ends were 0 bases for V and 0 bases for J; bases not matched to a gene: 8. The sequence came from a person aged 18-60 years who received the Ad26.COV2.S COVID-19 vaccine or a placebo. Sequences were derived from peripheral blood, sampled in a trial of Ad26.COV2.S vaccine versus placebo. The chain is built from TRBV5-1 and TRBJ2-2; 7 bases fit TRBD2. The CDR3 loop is CASSLDAERGTNTGELFF. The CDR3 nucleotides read TGCGCCAGCAGCTTGGATGCCGAGCGGGGAACGAACACCGGGGAGCTGTTTTTT. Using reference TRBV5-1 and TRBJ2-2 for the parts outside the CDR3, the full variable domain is KAGVTQTPRYLIKTRGQQVTLSCSPISGHRSVSWYQQTPGQGLQFLFEYFSETQRNKGNFPGRFSGRQFSNSRSEMNVSTLELGDSALYLCASSLDAERGTNTGELFFGEGSRLTVL.